These 9 T cell receptor beta chains were all obtained from the same sample, sequenced in a study of T cells in Graves' hyperthyroidism and ophthalmopathy. Amplified TCR beta CDR3 regions came from RNA transcripts. The study used the HTBI primer set for a first-round RT-PCR of the TCR CDR3. TCRdb re-derived calls from the multiplex PCR reads in MiXCR, one entry per CDR3 protein. The table lists under 300,000 distinct CDR3 sequences, approximately 21% of them singletons, with about 60% in the top ten. The sequencing input was blood. The receptors derive from a man aged 30 to 39 with Graves' ophthalmopathy.

The V call is TRBV7-3, the J call TRBJ2-6, with D perhaps TRBD1 or TRBD2 (6 bases each). Trimming shortened V by 2 bases and J by 3 bases, and 11 bases separated the two germline ends. The germline V gene encodes CDR1 SGHTA and CDR2 FQGTGA. The CDR3 loop spans 16 amino acids. The CDR3 is CASSLGGGRGANVLTF. CDR3 bases: TGTGCCAGCAGCTTAGGAGGGGGGCGTGGGGCCAACGTCCTGACTTTC.

This clonotype was observed many times. The V call is TRBV11-2, the J call TRBJ2-7; D gene ambiguous. The CDR3 has 16 amino acids. The germline gives CDR1 SGHAT, CDR2 FQNNGV. V was clipped by 7 bases and J by 0 bases, with 19 bases between them. In DNA form, the CDR3 reads TGTGCCAGCACATCCGGGTGGGGTGCCTACTCCTACGAGCAGTACTTC. This gives the protein CASTSGWGAYSYEQYF.

The genes are TRBV20-1 and TRBJ2-3; a weak D match, TRBD2 (5 bases). V gave up 2 bases and J gave up 4 bases, with 10 bases separating them. CDR3 length equals 13 residues. Looked up from germline, CDR1 is DFQATT and CDR2 is SNEGSKA (reference sequence). The CDR3 is CSARILVSDTQYF. CDR3 DNA sequence: TGCAGTGCTAGAATACTAGTCTCAGATACGCAGTATTTT.

This clonotype came up many times. V usage is TRBV18 and J usage is TRBJ2-1; 10 bases line up with TRBD1. Germline values: CDR1 KGHSH, CDR2 LQKENI. V lost 6 bases, J lost 5 bases, and 4 bases stayed unmatched. This CDR3 spans 14 amino acids. The CDR3 bases are TGTGCCAGCTCTCCCGGGACAGGGGACAATGAGCAGTTCTTC. Translated: CASSPGTGDNEQFF.

This clonotype was counted at least ten times. CDR3 nucleotides: TGCGCCAGCCGACCTGACAGCACAGATACGCAGTATTTT. This codes for CASRPDSTDTQYF. The chain uses TRBV5-1 and TRBJ2-3; D not certain. The CDR3 totals 13 residues. Trimming cost V 7 bases and J 0 bases, with 9 bases left between them. From germline, CDR1 is SGHRS and CDR2 YFSETQ.

The chain has TRBV5-1 and TRBJ2-7; 7 positions agree with TRBD2. The CDR3 contains 15 residues. CDR1 and CDR2 from the germline V gene are SGHRS and YFSETQ. The V gene end was trimmed by 0 bases and the J gene end by 2 bases; junction bases not matched to a gene: 5. CDR3 bases: TGCGCCAGCAGCTTGGTGTCTAGCGGTACCTACGAGCAGTACTTC. It encodes CASSLVSSGTYEQYF.

The chain has TRBV19 and TRBJ2-7; 10 bases align to TRBD2. CDR3 length: 15 amino acids. Looked up from germline, CDR1 is LNHDA and CDR2 is SQIVND (reference sequence). V shed 5 bases and J 4 bases; nucleotides not matched to a gene: 8. The CDR3 DNA is TGTGCCAGTAGTTCAGGCGGTAGCGGGAGGTACGAGCAGTACTTC. It is translated as CASSSGGSGRYEQYF.

The rearrangement joins TRBV12-3 or TRBV12-4 to TRBJ2-2, with TRBD2 matching over 11 bases. This CDR3 region has 16 residues. J was trimmed by 5 bases and V by 6 bases; bases with no gene match: 8. The chain's CDR3 is CASRKLAGVHTGELFF. The CDR3, as DNA: TGTGCCAGCAGGAAACTAGCGGGAGTGCATACCGGGGAGCTGTTTTTT.

This clonotype was recorded at least ten times. The rearrangement links TRBV6-1 to TRBJ1-1, with TRBD1 as a possible D gene (5 bases). The V gene's germline CDR1 is MNHNS and CDR2 SASEGT. The length of the CDR3 is 16 residues. Trimming cost V 8 bases and J 3 bases, with 22 bases left between them. CDR3 amino acids: CASRSAVGGEDTEAFF. The DNA for the CDR3 is TGTGCCAGCCGTTCAGCAGTCGGGGGAGAAGACACTGAAGCTTTCTTT.